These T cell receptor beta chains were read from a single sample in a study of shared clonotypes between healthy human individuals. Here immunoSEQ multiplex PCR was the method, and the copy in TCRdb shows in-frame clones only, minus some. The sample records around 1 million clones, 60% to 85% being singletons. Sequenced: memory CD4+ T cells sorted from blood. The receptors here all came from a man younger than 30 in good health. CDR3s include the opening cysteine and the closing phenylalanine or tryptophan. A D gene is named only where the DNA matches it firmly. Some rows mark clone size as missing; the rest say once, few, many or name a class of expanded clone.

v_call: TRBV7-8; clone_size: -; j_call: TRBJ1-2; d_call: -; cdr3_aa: CASSPGTSFGYTF; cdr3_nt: TGTGCCAGCAGCCCCGGCACCTCTTTTGGCTACACCTTC
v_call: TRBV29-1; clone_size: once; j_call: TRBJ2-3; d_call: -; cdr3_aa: CSVGQGGDTQYF; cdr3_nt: TGCAGCGTTGGGCAGGGGGGAGATACGCAGTATTTT
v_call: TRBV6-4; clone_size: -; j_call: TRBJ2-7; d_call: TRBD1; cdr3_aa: CASSDLDRPNEQYF; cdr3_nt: TGTGCCAGCAGTGACCTGGACAGGCCAAACGAGCAGTACTTC
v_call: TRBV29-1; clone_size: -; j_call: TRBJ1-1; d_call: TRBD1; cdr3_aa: CSGRTGLNTEAFF; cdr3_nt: TGCAGCGGGCGGACAGGGTTGAACACTGAAGCTTTCTTT
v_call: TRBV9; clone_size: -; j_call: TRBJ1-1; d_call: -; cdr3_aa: CASSVAPTPSWDGEAFF; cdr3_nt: TGTGCCAGCAGCGTAGCGCCCACCCCATCTTGGGACGGTGAAGCTTTCTTT
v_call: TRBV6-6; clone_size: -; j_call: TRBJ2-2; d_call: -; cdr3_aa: CASNLAVAGELFF; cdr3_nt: TGTGCCAGCAATTTAGCGGTGGCCGGGGAGCTGTTTTTT
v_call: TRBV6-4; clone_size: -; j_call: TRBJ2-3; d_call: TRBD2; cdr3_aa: CASSDLAGGTDTQYF; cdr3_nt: TGTGCCAGCAGTGACTTAGCGGGAGGCACAGATACGCAGTATTTT
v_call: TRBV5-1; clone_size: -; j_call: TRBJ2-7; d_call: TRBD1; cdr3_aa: CASSFRTGGGSEQYF; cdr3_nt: TGCGCCAGCAGTTTTCGGACAGGGGGCGGTTCCGAGCAGTACTTC
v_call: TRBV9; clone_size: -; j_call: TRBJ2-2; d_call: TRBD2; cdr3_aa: CASSATSGFTGELFF; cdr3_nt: TGTGCCAGCAGCGCGACTAGCGGGTTCACCGGGGAGCTGTTTTTT
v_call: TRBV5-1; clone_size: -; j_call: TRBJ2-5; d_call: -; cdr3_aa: CASNPQGPQETQYF; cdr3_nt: TGCGCCAGCAACCCCCAGGGTCCCCAAGAGACCCAGTACTTC
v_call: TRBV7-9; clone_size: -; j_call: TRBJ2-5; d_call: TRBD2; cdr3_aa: CASSLWSSGRAGETQYF; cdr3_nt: TGTGCCAGCAGCTTATGGTCTAGCGGGAGGGCCGGAGAGACCCAGTACTTC
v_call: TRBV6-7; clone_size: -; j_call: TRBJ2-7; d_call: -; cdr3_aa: CANRGWFPLLEQYF; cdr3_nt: TGTGCCAATCGGGGCTGGTTTCCCCTCCTCGAGCAGTACTTC
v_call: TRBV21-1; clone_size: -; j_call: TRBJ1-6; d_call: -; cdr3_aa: CAMPLLREMGSSYNSPLHF; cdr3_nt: TGTGCCATGCCTCTTCTAAGGGAAATGGGGAGCTCCTATAATTCACCCCTCCACTTT
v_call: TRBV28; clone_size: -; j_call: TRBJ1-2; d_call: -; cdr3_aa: CASSLNRVGVGYTF; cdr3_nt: TGTGCCAGCAGTTTGAACAGGGTAGGGGTTGGCTACACCTTC
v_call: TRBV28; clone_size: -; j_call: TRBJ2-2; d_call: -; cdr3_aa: CASSLHRANTGELFF; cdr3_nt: TGTGCCAGCAGTTTACATCGTGCGAACACCGGGGAGCTGTTTTTT
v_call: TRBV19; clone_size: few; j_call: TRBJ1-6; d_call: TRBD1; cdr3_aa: CASSISTGTANSPLHF; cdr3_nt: TGTGCCAGTAGTATATCCACCGGGACAGCGAATTCACCCCTCCACTTT
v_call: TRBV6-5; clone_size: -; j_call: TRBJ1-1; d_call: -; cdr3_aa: CASSYRSSGNTEAFF; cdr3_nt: TGTGCCAGCAGTTACCGCTCCTCCGGGAACACTGAAGCTTTCTTT
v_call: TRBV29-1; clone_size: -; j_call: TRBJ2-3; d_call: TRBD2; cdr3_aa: CSVSTSGGSTDTQYF; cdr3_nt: TGCAGCGTTTCCACTAGCGGGGGTAGCACAGATACGCAGTATTTT
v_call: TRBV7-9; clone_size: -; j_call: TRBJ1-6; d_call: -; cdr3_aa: CASSLGSSYNSPLHF; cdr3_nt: TGTGCCAGCAGCTTAGGAAGCTCCTATAATTCACCCCTCCACTTT
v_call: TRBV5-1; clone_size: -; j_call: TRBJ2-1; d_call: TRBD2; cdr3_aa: CATPKPAWTSGTFSYNEQFF; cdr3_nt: TGCGCCACCCCGAAACCCGCTTGGACTAGCGGGACCTTCTCCTACAATGAGCAGTTCTTC
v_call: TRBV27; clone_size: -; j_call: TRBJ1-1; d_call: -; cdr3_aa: CASSLSLGSNEAFF; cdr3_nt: TGTGCCAGCAGTTTATCATTGGGGTCCAACGAAGCTTTCTTT
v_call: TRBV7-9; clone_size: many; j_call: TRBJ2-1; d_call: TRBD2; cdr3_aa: CASSSLPRLGGSRNEQFF; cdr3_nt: TGTGCCAGCAGCTCCCTCCCTCGTCTTGGCGGGAGTCGGAATGAGCAGTTCTTC
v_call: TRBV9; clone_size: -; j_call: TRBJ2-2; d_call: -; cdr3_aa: CASSPTSAGARAGELFF; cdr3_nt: TGTGCCAGCAGCCCCACTTCGGCAGGGGCGCGCGCCGGGGAGCTGTTTTTT
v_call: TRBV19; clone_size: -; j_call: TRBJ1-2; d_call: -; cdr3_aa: CASRIDRGGYTF; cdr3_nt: TGTGCCAGTAGAATAGATCGGGGTGGCTACACCTTC
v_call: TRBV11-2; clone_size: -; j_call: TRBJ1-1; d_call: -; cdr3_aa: CASNPSREGTEAFF; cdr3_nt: TGTGCCAGCAACCCCTCTAGGGAGGGGACTGAAGCTTTCTTT
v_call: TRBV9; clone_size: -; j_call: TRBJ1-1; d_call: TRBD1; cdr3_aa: CASSPHGTDNTEAFF; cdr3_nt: TGTGCCAGCAGCCCCCACGGGACAGACAACACTGAAGCTTTCTTT
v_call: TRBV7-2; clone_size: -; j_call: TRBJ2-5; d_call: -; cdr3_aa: CASSKQGEETQYF; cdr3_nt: TGTGCCAGCAGCAAACAGGGAGAGGAGACCCAGTACTTC
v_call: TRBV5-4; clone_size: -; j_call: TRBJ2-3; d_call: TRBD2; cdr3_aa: CASSLVPSGVTDTQYF; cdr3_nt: TGTGCCAGCAGCTTGGTCCCTAGCGGCGTCACAGATACGCAGTATTTT
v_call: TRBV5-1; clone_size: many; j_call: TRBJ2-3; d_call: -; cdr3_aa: CASSLDDYSTDTQYF; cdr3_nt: TGCGCCAGCAGCTTGGATGACTACAGCACAGATACGCAGTATTTT
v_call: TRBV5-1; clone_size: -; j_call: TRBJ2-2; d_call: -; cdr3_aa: CASSLGGVNGELFF; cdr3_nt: TGCGCCAGCAGCTTGGGAGGAGTCAACGGGGAGCTGTTTTTT
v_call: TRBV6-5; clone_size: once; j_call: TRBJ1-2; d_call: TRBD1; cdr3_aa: CASSLRTGINYGYTF; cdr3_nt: TGTGCCAGCAGTTTGCGGACAGGGATAAACTATGGCTACACCTTC
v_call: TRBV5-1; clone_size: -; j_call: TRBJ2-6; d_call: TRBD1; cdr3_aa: CASSLGTGGRGANVLTF; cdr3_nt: TGCGCCAGCAGCTTGGGGACAGGGGGCCGAGGGGCCAACGTCCTGACTTTC
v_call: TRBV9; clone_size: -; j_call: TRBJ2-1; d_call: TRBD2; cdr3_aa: CASSRSRGGNEQFF; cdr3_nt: TGTGCCAGCAGCCGTAGCCGCGGGGGGAATGAGCAGTTCTTC
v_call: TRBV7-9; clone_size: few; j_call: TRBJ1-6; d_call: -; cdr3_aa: CASSLETPDTSSPLHF; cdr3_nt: TGTGCCAGCAGCTTAGAGACTCCGGACACATCCTCACCCCTCCACTTT
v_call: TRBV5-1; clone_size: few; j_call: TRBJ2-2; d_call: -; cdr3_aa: CASSLVGGHTGELFF; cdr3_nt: TGCGCCAGCAGCTTGGTGGGTGGACACACCGGGGAGCTGTTTTTT
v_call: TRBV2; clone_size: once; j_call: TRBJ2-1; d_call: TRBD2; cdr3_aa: CASMGLAGGDNEQFF; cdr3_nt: TGTGCCAGCATGGGCCTAGCGGGGGGGGACAATGAGCAGTTCTTC
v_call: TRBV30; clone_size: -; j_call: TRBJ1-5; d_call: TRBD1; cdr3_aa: CAWGGQGAGGNQPQHF; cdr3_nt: TGTGCCTGGGGGGGACAGGGGGCTGGAGGCAATCAGCCCCAGCATTTT
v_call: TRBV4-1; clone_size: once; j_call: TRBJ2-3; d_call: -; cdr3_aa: CASSQEASPTADTQYF; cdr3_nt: TGCGCCAGCAGCCAAGAAGCTAGCCCGACGGCAGATACGCAGTATTTT
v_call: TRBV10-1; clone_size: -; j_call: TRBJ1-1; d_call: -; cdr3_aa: CASSGGGTEAFF; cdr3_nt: TGCGCCAGCAGTGGAGGGGGAACTGAAGCTTTCTTT
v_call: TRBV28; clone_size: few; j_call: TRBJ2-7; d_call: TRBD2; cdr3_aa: CASSPSGRVHEQYF; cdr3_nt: TGTGCCAGCAGCCCCAGCGGGAGGGTTCACGAGCAGTACTTC
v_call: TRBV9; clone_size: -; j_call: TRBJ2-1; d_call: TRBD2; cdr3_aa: CASSVQTSGRANEQFF; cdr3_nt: TGTGCCAGCAGCGTTCAAACTAGCGGGAGGGCCAATGAGCAGTTCTTC
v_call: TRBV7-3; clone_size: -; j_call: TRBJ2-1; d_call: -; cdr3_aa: CASSFEGSEQFF; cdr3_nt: TGTGCCAGCAGCTTCGAGGGTAGTGAGCAGTTCTTC
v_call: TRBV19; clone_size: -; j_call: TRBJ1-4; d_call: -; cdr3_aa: CASTQSGGPSEKLFF; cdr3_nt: TGTGCCAGTACCCAATCTGGGGGGCCGAGTGAAAAACTGTTTTTT
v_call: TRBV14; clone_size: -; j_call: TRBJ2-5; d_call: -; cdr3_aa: CASSHLGQETQYF; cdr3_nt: TGTGCCAGCAGCCATTTAGGCCAAGAGACCCAGTACTTC
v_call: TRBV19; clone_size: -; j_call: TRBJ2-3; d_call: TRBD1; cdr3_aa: CASSANRGGDTQYF; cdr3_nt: TGTGCCAGTAGTGCTAACAGGGGTGGGGATACGCAGTATTTT
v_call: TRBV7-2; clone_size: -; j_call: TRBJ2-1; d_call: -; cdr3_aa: CASSLTREQFF; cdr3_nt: TGTGCCAGCAGCTTAACAAGGGAGCAGTTCTTC
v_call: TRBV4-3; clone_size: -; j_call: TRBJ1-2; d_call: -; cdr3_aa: CASSQDSAGWGYTF; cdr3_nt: TGCGCCAGCAGCCAAGATTCGGCAGGGTGGGGCTACACCTTC
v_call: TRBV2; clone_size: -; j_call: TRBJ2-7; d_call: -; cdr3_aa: CASSMLKGGSYEQYF; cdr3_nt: TGTGCCAGCAGCATGTTGAAGGGAGGTAGCTACGAGCAGTACTTC
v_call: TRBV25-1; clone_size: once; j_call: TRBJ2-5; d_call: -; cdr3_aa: CASSESGGLGETQYF; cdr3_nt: TGTGCCAGCAGTGAGTCAGGGGGGCTCGGAGAGACCCAGTACTTC
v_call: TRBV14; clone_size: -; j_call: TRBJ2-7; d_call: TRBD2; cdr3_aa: CASSPGGGVRLYEQYF; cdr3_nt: TGTGCCAGCAGCCCGGGCGGGGGGGTCCGCCTCTACGAGCAGTACTTC
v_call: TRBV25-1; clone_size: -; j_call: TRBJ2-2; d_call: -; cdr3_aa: CASRKGSGNTGELFF; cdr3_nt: TGTGCCAGCAGGAAGGGGTCGGGGAACACCGGGGAGCTGTTTTTT
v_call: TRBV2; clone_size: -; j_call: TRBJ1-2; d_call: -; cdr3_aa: CASSVVRWRGYTF; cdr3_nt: TGTGCCAGCAGTGTAGTCAGGTGGAGGGGCTACACCTTC
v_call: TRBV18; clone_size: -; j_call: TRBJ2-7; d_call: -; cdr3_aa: CASSKSRQNYEQYF; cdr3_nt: TGTGCCAGCTCGAAAAGTCGGCAGAACTACGAGCAGTACTTC
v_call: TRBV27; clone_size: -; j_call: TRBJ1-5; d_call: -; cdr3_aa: CASSFREDQPQHF; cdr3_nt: TGTGCCAGCAGTTTTCGGGAGGATCAGCCCCAGCATTTT
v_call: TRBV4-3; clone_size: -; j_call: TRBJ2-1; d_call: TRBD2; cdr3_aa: CASSQNLAGDEQFF; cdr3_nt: TGCGCCAGCAGCCAAAACCTAGCGGGAGATGAGCAGTTCTTC